One and the same sample provided the 21 T cell receptor beta chains below, sequenced in a study of T cell repertoires in cytomegalovirus infection. TCRdb processed the reads anew with MiXCR; each CDR3 protein has one entry. Of approximately 400,000 distinct CDR3 sequences listed, approximately 31% are singletons. Sequenced input: PBMCs. The receptors originated from a human donor in good health (CMV status not recorded). Some clones in this sample may be carry-over from other donors' samples.

A few counts support this clonotype. The V call is TRBV24-1, the J call TRBJ2-3; 9 bases match TRBD1. This CDR3 spans 15 amino acids. V trimming: 5 bases; J trimming: 2 bases; junction bases outside the gene matches: 4. Germline V lookup: CDR1 KGHDR, CDR2 SFDVKD. CDR3 bases: TGTGCCACCAGTGCTCGGGACAGGGACACAGATACGCAGTATTTT. This gives the protein CATSARDRDTDTQYF.

This chain connects TRBV24-1 to TRBJ1-2, with unresolved D. The V and J ends lost 8 bases and 3 bases respectively, with 12 bases between them. The CDR3 is 13 residues long. Germline V gives CDR1 KGHDR, CDR2 SFDVKD. CDR3 coding DNA: TGTGCCACCAACCCGATGGCGGACTATGGCTACACCTTC. It is translated as CATNPMADYGYTF.

The CDR3 loop is CASSPRDSGGNEQFF. CDR3 sequence (DNA): TGTGCCAGCAGTCCCCGGGACTCCGGTGGCAATGAGCAGTTCTTC. The chain recombines TRBV12-3 or TRBV12-4 with TRBJ2-1, with a possible D match to TRBD2 (6 bases). Trimming left V 5 bases short and J 6 bases short, with 17 bases between. CDR3 length: 15 amino acids.

V usage is TRBV24-1 and J usage is TRBJ2-1, with TRBD2 matching over 16 bases. Germline lookup yields CDR1 KGHDR and CDR2 SFDVKD. The V gene end was trimmed by 3 bases and the J gene end by 8 bases; junction bases not matched to a gene: 9. This CDR3 has 18 residues. Here the CDR3 reads CATSDHGTSGGAVDEQFF. The CDR3 nucleotides are TGTGCCACCAGTGATCATGGGACTAGCGGGGGGGCGGTCGATGAGCAGTTCTTC.

This chain connects TRBV19 to TRBJ2-7; 7 bases are shared with TRBD1. Germline loops: CDR1 LNHDA, CDR2 SQIVND (reference sequence). V lost 6 bases, J lost 0 bases, and 11 bases stayed unmatched. This CDR3 spans 16 amino acids. The CDR3 is CASRRRDSPRSYEQYF. The DNA of the CDR3 is TGTGCCAGTAGGCGAAGGGACAGTCCACGCTCCTACGAGCAGTACTTC.

Notes on this clonotype: The CDR3 carries no conserved terminal phenylalanine or tryptophan, so it likely arises from a read error. The V gene is TRBV7-2, the J gene TRBJ2-5; 7 bases line up with TRBD2. The germline V gene encodes CDR1 SGHTA and CDR2 FQGNSA. The CDR3 sequence is 16 residues long. CDR3 bases: TGTGCCAGCAGCAGAATATGCGGCGGGGGTCAAGAGACTCAGTACTTG. Amino acids: CASSRICGGGQETQYL.

In its sample, this clonotype was seen many times. This chain connects TRBV7-9 to TRBJ2-5; 7 bases line up with TRBD1. Losses at the gene ends were 5 bases for V and 1 base for J; bases not matched to a gene: 4. CDR1 and CDR2 (germline): SEHNR, FQNEAQ (reference sequence). This CDR3 region has 14 residues. CDR3: CASSETGTQETQYF. The DNA of the CDR3 is TGTGCCAGCAGCGAGACAGGGACCCAAGAGACCCAGTACTTC.

The V and J genes are TRBV11-1 and TRBJ2-7; no clear D gene. Trimming shortened V by 4 bases and J by 2 bases, and 9 bases separated the two germline ends. Germline CDR1 is SGHAT and CDR2 is FQDESV (reference sequence). CDR3 length: 13 residues. The CDR3 region is CASSSGNAYEQYF. The CDR3, as DNA: TGTGCCAGCAGCTCAGGCAACGCCTACGAGCAGTACTTC.

A word on this clonotype: The CDR3 end shows no conserved phenylalanine or tryptophan, and so a read error is likely. The J gene is TRBJ1-4, the V gene TRBV11-2, with D maybe TRBD1 (5 bases). This CDR3 spans 16 amino acids. V shed 1 base and J shed 5 bases, with 14 bases lying between them. Per germline, CDR1 SGHAT and CDR2 FQNNGV. CDR3 nucleotides: TGTGCCAGCAGCTTAGGTTCCGGGACCCTCAATGAAAAACTGTTTTCT. It translates to CASSLGSGTLNEKLFS.

This clonotype was detected only a few times. The chain carries TRBV7-6 and TRBJ2-6; 10 nucleotides align to TRBD1. Germline-derived CDR1 and CDR2 are SGHVS and FNYEAQ. The CDR3 covers 18 residues. Germline trimming cut 0 bases from V and 2 bases from J; bases unmatched to any gene: 4. CDR3 sequence (DNA): TGTGCCAGCAGCTTAGCTGTGGGACAGGGGACTGGGGCCAACGTCCTGACTTTC. Residues: CASSLAVGQGTGANVLTF.

CDR3 in DNA: TGTGCCAGCAGTTACTCGGGATTGACCACCCTACACCCTAGCACAGATACGCAGTATTTT. Translation: CASSYSGLTTLHPSTDTQYF. The rearrangement links TRBV6-2 or TRBV6-3 to TRBJ2-3; D call uncertain. The CDR3 consists of 20 residues. CDR1 and CDR2 (germline): MNHEY, SVGEGT. Trimming pared 0 bases from V and 0 bases from J, leaving 22 bases between.

CDR3 protein: CAIIGTFTIYF. The CDR3 nucleotides are TGTGCCATCATTGGGACCTTCACCATATATTTT. The chain joins TRBV2 to TRBJ1-3, with D tentatively TRBD1 (5 bases). V lost 10 bases and J lost 9, with 13 bases in between. From germline, CDR1 is SNHLY and CDR2 FYNNEI. The CDR3 runs to 11 residues.

In this sample, this clonotype turned up many times. The V gene is TRBV7-8, the J gene TRBJ2-5; 7 nucleotides line up with TRBD2. J lost 4 bases, V lost 3 bases, and 8 bases had no gene match. The CDR3 contains 15 residues. Germline V CDR1 and CDR2: SGHVS, FQNEAQ. The CDR3 protein is CASSLGGSPSETQYF. CDR3 bases: TGTGCCAGCAGCTTGGGGGGGTCCCCCTCAGAGACCCAGTACTTC.

The rearrangement uses TRBV7-3 and TRBJ2-2; D gene uncertain. This CDR3 is 14 amino acids long. Germline-derived CDR1 and CDR2 are SGHTA and FQGTGA. V lost 8 bases and J lost 0, with 10 bases in between. CDR3 sequence reads: CASSRYANTGELFF. The DNA of the CDR3 is TGTGCCAGCTCACGCTACGCGAACACCGGGGAGCTGTTTTTT.

About this clonotype itself: At one end the junction does not follow the germline gene, possibly because of a read error. The chain carries TRBV7-4 and TRBJ2-4; D is ambiguous. The CDR3 extends over 12 amino acids. CDR1 is SGHVT, CDR2 SQSDAQ, per germline. The DNA for the CDR3 is TGTGTCAGCAGCCCTACAGAAAACATTCAGTACTTC. This translates into CVSSPTENIQYF. Together with reference TRBV7-4 and TRBJ2-4, the CDR3 gives the full variable domain: GAGVSQSPRYKVAKRGRDVALRCDSISGHVTLYWYRQTLGQGSEVLTYSQSDAQRDKSGRPSGRFSAERPERSVSTLKIQRTEQGDSAVYLCVSSPTENIQYFGAGTRLSVL.

This clonotype was found a few times. The rearrangement links TRBV6-2 or TRBV6-3 to TRBJ2-7, with 8 bases identical to TRBD1. CDR1 is MNHEY and CDR2 is SVGEGT in the germline V gene. The CDR3 is made up of 14 amino acids. V was clipped by 2 bases and J by 2 bases; unmatched bases: 2. CDR3 bases: TGTGCCAGCAGTTACGGGGGACAGGCCTACGAGCAGTACTTC. This encodes CASSYGGQAYEQYF.

The V gene is TRBV12-3 or TRBV12-4, the J gene TRBJ1-1, with TRBD1 as a possible D gene (6 bases). The CDR3 runs to 14 residues. The V end lost 5 bases, the J end lost 3 bases, and 13 bases lay between the germline ends. CDR3 coding DNA: TGTGCCAGCAGTCAATCGACAGGTCACACTGAAGCTTTCTTT. It encodes CASSQSTGHTEAFF.

This chain connects TRBV11-2 to TRBJ2-2, with no clear D. Trimming removed 4 bases at V and 6 bases at J, with 12 bases between. The CDR3 runs 14 residues. Germline V gene lookup returns CDR1 SGHAT and CDR2 FQNNGV. The CDR3 is CASSSGRWAGELFF. In nucleotides, the CDR3 is TGTGCCAGCAGCTCGGGCCGTTGGGCCGGGGAGCTGTTTTTT.

CDR3 DNA: TGTGCCAGCAGCTTAGGACGATCCGGGGGGCACTCCTACGAGCAGTACTTC. It specifies CASSLGRSGGHSYEQYF. This chain connects TRBV7-9 to TRBJ2-7; TRBD2 might be the D (7 bases). Trimming cost V 1 base and J 0 bases, with 16 bases left between them. Germline CDR1 reads SEHNR; CDR2 reads FQNEAQ (reference sequence). The CDR3 runs to 17 residues.

As regards this clonotype: It may be a read error: a sequence one base away is much more abundant. This chain uses TRBV6-5 with TRBJ2-3; D call uncertain. Germline CDR1 reads MNHEY; CDR2 reads SVGAGI. The CDR3 is 11 residues long. Trimming removed 6 bases at V and 10 bases at J, with 11 bases between. The DNA of the CDR3 is TGTGCCAGCAGAAACCCCACTCCGCAGTATTTT. Residues: CASRNPTPQYF.

The CDR3 sequence: CSARATGWPGYTF. In DNA form, the CDR3 reads TGCAGTGCTAGGGCGACAGGGTGGCCTGGCTACACCTTC. The rearrangement links TRBV20-1 to TRBJ1-2, with 7 bases lining up with TRBD1. Germline V lookup: CDR1 DFQATT, CDR2 SNEGSKA (reference sequence). Losses at the gene ends were 3 bases for V and 7 bases for J; bases not matched to a gene: 8. The CDR3 spans 13 residues.